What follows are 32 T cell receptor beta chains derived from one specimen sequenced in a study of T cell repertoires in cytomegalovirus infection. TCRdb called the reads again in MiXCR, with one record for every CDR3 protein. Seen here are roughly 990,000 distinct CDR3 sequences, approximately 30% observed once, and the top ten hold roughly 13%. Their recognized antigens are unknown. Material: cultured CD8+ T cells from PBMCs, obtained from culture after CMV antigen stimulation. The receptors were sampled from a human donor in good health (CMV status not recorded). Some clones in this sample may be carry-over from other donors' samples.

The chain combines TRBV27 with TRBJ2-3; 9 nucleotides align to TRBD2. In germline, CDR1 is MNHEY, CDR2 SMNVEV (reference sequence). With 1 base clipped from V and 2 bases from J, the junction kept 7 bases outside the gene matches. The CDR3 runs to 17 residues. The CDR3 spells CASSLWSRGGLTDTQYF. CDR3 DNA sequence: TGTGCCAGCAGTTTATGGTCGCGGGGGGGACTCACAGATACGCAGTATTTT.

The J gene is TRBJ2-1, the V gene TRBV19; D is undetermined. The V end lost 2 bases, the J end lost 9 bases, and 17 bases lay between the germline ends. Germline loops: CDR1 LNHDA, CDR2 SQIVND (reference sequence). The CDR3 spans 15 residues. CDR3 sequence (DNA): TGTGCCAGTAGTATATTCGGTTCCCCTACAATTGAGCAGTTCTTC. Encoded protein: CASSIFGSPTIEQFF.

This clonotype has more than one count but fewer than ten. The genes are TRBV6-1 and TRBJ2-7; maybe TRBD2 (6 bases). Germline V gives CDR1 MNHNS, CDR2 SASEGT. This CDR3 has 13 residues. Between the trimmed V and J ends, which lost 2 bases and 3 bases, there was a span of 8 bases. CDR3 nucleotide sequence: TGTGCCAGCAGTGAATTTAGCGGCTACGAGCAGTACGTC. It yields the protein CASSEFSGYEQYV.

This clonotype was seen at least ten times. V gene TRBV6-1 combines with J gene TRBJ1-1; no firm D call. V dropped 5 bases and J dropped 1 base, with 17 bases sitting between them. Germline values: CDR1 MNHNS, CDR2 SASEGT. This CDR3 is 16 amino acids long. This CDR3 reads CASSSLLVAPNTEAFF. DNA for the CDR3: TGTGCCAGCAGTTCCCTCCTTGTGGCCCCGAACACTGAAGCTTTCTTT.

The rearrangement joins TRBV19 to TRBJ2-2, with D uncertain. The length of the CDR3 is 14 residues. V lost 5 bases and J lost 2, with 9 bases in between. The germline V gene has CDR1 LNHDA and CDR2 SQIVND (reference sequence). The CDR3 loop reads CASSSPDNTGELFF. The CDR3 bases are TGTGCCAGTAGTTCGCCGGATAACACCGGGGAGCTGTTTTTT.

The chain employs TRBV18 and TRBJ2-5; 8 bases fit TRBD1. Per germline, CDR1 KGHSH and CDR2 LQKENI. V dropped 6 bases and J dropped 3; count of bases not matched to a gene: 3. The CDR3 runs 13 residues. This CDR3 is CASSQGAEETQYF. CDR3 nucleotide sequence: TGTGCCAGCTCGCAGGGGGCCGAAGAGACCCAGTACTTC.

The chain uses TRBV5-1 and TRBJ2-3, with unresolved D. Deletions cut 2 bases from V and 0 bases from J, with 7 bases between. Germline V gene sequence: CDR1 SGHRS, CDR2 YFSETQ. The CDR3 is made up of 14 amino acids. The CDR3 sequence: CASSFWASTDTQYF. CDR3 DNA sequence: TGCGCCAGCAGCTTCTGGGCTAGCACAGATACGCAGTATTTT.

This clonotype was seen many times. CDR3 sequence reads: CASSHPKSEPPSSYNEQFF. CDR3 DNA sequence: TGTGCCAGCAGCCACCCCAAGAGCGAACCACCTAGCTCCTACAATGAGCAGTTCTTC. The chain links TRBV7-2 to TRBJ2-1; D call uncertain. Trimming removed 5 bases at V and 0 bases at J, with 23 bases between. This CDR3 spans 19 amino acids. Germline V lookup: CDR1 SGHTA, CDR2 FQGNSA.

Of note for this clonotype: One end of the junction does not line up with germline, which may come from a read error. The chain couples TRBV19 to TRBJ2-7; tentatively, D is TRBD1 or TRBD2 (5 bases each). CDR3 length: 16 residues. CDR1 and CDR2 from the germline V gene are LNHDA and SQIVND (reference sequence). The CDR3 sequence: CASSPSGTPLLYERYF. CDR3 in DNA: TGTGCCAGTAGTCCTTCAGGGACCCCACTCCTCTACGAGCGGTACTTC. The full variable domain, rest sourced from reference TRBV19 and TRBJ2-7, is DGGITQSPKYLFRKEGQNVTLSCEQNLNHDAMYWYRQDPGQGLRLIYYSQIVNDFQKGDIAEGYSVSREKKESFPLTVTSAQKNPTAFYLCASSPSGTPLLYERYFGPGTRLTVT.

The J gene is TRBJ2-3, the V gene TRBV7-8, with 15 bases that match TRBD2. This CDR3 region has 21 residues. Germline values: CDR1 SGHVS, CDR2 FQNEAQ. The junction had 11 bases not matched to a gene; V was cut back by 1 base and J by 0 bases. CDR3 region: CASSLVWTSGGGTSSTDTQYF. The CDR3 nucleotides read TGTGCCAGCAGCTTAGTCTGGACTAGCGGGGGGGGAACCTCTAGCACAGATACGCAGTATTTT.

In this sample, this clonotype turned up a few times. The CDR3: CASSGRGYGDETQYF. Written as DNA, the CDR3 is TGTGCCAGCAGTGGCCGGGGGTATGGTGATGAGACCCAGTACTTC. The chain uses TRBV6-1 and TRBJ2-5, with D possibly being TRBD2 (6 bases). Germline loops: CDR1 MNHNS, CDR2 SASEGT. The CDR3 covers 15 residues. Trimming removed 4 bases at V and 5 bases at J, with 17 bases between.

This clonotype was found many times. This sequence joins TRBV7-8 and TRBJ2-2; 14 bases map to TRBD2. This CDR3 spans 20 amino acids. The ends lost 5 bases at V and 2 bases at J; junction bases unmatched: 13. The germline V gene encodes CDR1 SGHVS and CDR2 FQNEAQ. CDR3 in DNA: TGTGCCAGCAGCCCAGGACTAGCGGGGGGCTTCTTCTTTAACACCGGGGAGCTGTTTTTT. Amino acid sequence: CASSPGLAGGFFFNTGELFF.

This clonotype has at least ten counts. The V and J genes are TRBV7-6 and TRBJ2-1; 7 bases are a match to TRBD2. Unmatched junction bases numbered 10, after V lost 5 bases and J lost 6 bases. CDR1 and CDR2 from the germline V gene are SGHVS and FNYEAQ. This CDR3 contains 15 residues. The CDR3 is CASSPRWGGLNEQFF. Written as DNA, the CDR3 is TGTGCCAGCAGCCCCCGTTGGGGGGGACTCAATGAGCAGTTCTTC.

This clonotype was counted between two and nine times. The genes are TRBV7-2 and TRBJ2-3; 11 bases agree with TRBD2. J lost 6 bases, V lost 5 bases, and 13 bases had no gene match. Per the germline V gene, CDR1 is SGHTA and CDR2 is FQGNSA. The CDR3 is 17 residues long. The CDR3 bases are TGTGCCAGCAGCCCAAGACTAGCGGGAACCCCCAGGGATACGCAGTATTTT. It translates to CASSPRLAGTPRDTQYF.

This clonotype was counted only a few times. CDR3 amino acids: CASSLATRGSYNEQFF. CDR3 sequence (DNA): TGCGCCAGCAGCTTGGCCACCAGGGGGTCCTACAATGAGCAGTTCTTC. This chain connects TRBV5-1 to TRBJ2-1; TRBD1 aligns across 7 bases. J gave up 1 base and V 0 bases, and 4 bases lay outside the gene matches. Per germline, CDR1 SGHRS and CDR2 YFSETQ. The CDR3 is 16 amino acids.

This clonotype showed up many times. The CDR3 sequence is CASSLGGENYGYTF. DNA for the CDR3: TGTGCCAGCAGCTTAGGGGGAGAAAACTATGGCTACACCTTC. The chain links TRBV27 to TRBJ1-2; D may be TRBD1 (6 bases). There are 14 residues in the CDR3. V was trimmed by 6 bases and J by 2 bases, leaving 13 bases between them. Germline CDR1 MNHEY, CDR2 SMNVEV (reference sequence).

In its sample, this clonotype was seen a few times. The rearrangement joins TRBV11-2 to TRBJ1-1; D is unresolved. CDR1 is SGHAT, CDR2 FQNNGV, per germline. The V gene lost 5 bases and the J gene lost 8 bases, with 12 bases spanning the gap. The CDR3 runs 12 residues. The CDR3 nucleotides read TGTGCCAGCAGCCGCAGGCTTGAGGAAGCTTTCTTT. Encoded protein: CASSRRLEEAFF.

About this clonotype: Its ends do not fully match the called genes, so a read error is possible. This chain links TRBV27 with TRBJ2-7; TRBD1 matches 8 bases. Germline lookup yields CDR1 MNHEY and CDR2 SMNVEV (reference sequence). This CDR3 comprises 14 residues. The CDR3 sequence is CASGTGGKSYVQYF. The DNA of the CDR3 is TGTGCCAGCGGCACAGGGGGGAAGAGCTACGTGCAGTACTTC.

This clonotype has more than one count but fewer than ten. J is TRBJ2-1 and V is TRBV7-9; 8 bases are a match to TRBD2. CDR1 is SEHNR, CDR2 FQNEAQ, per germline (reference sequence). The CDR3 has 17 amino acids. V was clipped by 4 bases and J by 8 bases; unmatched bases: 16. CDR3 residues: CASSSDGAGERRHEQFF. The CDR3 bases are TGTGCCAGCAGCTCCGATGGAGCGGGGGAGCGGAGGCATGAGCAGTTCTTC.

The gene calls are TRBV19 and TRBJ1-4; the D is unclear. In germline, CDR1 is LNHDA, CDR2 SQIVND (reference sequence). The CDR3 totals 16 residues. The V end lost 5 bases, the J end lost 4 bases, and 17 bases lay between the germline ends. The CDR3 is CASSFTSGRINEKLFF. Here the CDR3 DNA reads TGTGCCAGTAGTTTTACCTCCGGACGGATTAATGAAAAACTGTTTTTT.

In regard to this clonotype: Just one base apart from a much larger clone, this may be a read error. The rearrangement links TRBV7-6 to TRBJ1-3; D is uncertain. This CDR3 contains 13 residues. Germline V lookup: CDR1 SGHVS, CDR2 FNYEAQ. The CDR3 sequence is CANSPGTGNTIYF. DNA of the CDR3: TGTGCCAACAGCCCGGGAACTGGAAACACCATATATTTT.

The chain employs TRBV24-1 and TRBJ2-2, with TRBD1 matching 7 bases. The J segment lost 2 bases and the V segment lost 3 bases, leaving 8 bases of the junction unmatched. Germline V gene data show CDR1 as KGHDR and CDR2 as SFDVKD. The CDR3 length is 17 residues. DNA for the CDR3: TGTGCCACCAGTGATCGACAGGGTATCGGCAACACCGGGGAGCTGTTTTTT. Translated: CATSDRQGIGNTGELFF.

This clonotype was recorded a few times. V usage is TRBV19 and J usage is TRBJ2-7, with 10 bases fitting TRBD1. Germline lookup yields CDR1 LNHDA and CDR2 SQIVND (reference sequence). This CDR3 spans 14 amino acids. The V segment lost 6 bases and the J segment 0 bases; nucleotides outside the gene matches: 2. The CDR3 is CASSRTGGSYEQYF. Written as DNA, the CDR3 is TGTGCCAGTAGCAGGACAGGGGGCTCCTACGAGCAGTACTTC.

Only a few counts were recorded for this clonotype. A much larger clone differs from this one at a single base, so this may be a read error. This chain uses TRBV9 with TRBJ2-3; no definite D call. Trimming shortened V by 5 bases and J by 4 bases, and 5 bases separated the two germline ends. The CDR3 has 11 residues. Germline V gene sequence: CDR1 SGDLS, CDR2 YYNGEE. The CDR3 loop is CASSDPDTQYF. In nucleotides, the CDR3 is TGTGCCAGCAGTGACCCAGATACGCAGTATTTT.

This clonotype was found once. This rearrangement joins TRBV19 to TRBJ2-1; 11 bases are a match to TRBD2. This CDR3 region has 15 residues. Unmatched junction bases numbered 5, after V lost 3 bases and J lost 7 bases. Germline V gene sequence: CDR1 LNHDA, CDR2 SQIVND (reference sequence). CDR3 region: CASSISSGGPNEQFF. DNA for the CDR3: TGTGCCAGTAGTATTTCTAGCGGGGGGCCGAATGAGCAGTTCTTC.

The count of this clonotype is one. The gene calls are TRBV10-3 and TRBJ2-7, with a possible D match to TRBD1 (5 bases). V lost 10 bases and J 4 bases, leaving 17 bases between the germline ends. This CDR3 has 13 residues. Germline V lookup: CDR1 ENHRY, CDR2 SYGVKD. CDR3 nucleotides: TGTGCCACGTCAACCAGGGCGCAATACGAGCAGTACGTC. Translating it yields CATSTRAQYEQYV.

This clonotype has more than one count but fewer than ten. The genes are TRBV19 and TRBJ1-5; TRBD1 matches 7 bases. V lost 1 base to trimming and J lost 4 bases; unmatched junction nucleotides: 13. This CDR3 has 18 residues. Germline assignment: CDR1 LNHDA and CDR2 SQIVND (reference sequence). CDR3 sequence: CASSIGDLTGPGNQPQHF. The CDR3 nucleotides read TGTGCCAGTAGTATAGGGGACCTGACAGGGCCTGGAAATCAGCCCCAGCATTTT.

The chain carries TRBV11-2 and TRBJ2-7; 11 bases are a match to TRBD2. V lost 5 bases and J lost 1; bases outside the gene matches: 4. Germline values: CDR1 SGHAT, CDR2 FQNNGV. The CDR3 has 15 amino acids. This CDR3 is CASSQGLAASYEQYF. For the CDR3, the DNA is TGTGCCAGCAGCCAGGGACTAGCGGCTTCCTACGAGCAGTACTTC. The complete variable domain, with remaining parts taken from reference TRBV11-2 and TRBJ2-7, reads EAGVAQSPRYKIIEKRQSVAFWCNPISGHATLYWYQQILGQGPKLLIQFQNNGVVDDSQLPKDRFSAERLKGVDSTLKIQPAKLEDSAVYLCASSQGLAASYEQYFGPGTRLTVT.

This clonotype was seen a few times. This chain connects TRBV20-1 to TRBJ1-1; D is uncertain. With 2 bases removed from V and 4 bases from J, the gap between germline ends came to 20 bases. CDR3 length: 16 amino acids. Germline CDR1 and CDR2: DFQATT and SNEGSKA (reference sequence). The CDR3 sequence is CSARKGISPRATEAFF. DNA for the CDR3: TGCAGTGCTAGAAAAGGGATCTCCCCAAGGGCCACTGAAGCTTTCTTT.

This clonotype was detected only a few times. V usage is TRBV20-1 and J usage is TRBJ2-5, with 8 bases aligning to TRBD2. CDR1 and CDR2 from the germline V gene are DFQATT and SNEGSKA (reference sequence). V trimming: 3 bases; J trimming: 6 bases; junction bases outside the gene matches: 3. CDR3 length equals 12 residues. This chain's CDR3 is CSASGGAQTQYF. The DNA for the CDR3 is TGCAGTGCTAGCGGGGGGGCCCAGACCCAGTACTTC.

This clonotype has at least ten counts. The CDR3 spells CASSSGTEAFF. In DNA, the CDR3 is TGTGCCAGCAGTTCCGGCACTGAAGCTTTCTTT. The rearrangement joins TRBV7-9 to TRBJ1-1; no definite D call. The germline gives CDR1 SEHNR, CDR2 FQNEAQ (reference sequence). The V end was cut by 6 bases, the J end by 4 bases, with 6 bases between. The CDR3 sequence is 11 residues long. The full variable domain, completed using reference TRBV7-9 and TRBJ1-1, is DTGVSQNPRHKITKRGQNVTFRCDPISEHNRLYWYRQTLGQGPEFLTYFQNEAQLEKSRLLSDRFSAERPKGSFSTLEIQRTEQGDSAMYLCASSSGTEAFFGQGTRLTVV.

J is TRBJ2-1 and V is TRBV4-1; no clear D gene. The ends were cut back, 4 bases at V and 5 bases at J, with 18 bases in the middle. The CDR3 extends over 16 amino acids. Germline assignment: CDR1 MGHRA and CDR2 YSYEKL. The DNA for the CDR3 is TGCGCCAGCAGCCGTGGACCTTTTGCGACAAACAATGAGCAGTTCTTC. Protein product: CASSRGPFATNNEQFF.